Included here is one T cell receptor (beta chain) sequence, with context. No antigen is known for it. The data are from a study of T-cell memory formation after mild COVID-19. Study in general: TCR clusters were mostly confined to one donor each.

Study-wide results and limits: Day 15 to 85 contractors were CD4/CD8 balanced; later expanders leaned CD4+. SARS-CoV-2 specificity was not confirmed for second-wave clones peaking on day 37.

From 5'RACE with constant-segment primers came TCR alpha and TCR beta cDNA libraries that carried sample barcodes and UMIs. From the 5' RACE reads, TCRdb called clonotypes with MiXCR, one entry per CDR3 protein. In the table there are 250,000 or so distinct CDR3 sequences, roughly 18% of which are singletons. The V gene's germline CDR1 is SGHVS and CDR2 FQNEAQ. The CDR3 is 14 residues long. Trimming left V 5 bases short and J 0 bases short, with 10 bases between. The chain uses TRBV7-8 and TRBJ1-1, with D possibly TRBD1 on 6 matching bases. Material for sequencing was PBMCs or a T cell subset sorted from them (not recorded which). The sequence derives from a young man who had mild COVID-19 (a few samples of this study predate the infection). Cell type and time point are not known. CDR3 loop: CASSPQGLNTEAFF. As DNA, the CDR3 is TGTGCCAGCAGCCCACAGGGCCTGAACACTGAAGCTTTCTTT.